This T cell receptor (beta chain) came from a study of blood T cell repertoires in COVID-19. The wider study: Donors in the United States, Italy and Spain gave samples during acute or convalescent COVID-19.

This CDR3 is built from 13 residues. V shed 5 bases and J shed 7 bases, with 14 bases lying between them. CDR1 is KGHSH, CDR2 LQKENI, per germline. Methods used by the authors: Nucleated cell number was recorded as an estimate derived from reference gene primer amplification. Profiling relied on immunoSEQ multiplex PCR, and the TCRdb table lists in-frame clones only, not all of them. V, J and clone size reflect that table, while D and trimming were determined from the DNA. The repertoire holds around 69,000 clones, with about 84% as singletons. Source material: peripheral blood. The chain is built from TRBV18 and TRBJ2-5, with D possibly TRBD2 on 6 matching bases. The TCR originated in a woman between 55 and 75 years old with acute or convalescent COVID-19. The CDR3 DNA is TGTGCCAGCTCAGGGGGGAGTCCCGCGACCCAGTACTTC. It codes for CASSGGSPATQYF.